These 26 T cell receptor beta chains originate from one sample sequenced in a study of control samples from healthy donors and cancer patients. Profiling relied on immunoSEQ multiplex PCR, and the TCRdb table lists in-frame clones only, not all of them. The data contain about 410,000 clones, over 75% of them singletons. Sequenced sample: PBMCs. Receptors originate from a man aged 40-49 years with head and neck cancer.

The CDR3 DNA follows: TGTGCCAGCAGCCTTGACAGCACTAATCAGCCCCAGCATTTT. This codes for CASSLDSTNQPQHF. The chain joins TRBV2 to TRBJ1-5, with TRBD1 as a possible D gene (5 bases). V was trimmed by 6 bases and J by 4 bases, leaving 13 bases between them. The germline CDR1 and CDR2 sequences are SNHLY and FYNNEI. The CDR3 loop spans 14 amino acids. The whole variable domain, filled in from reference TRBV2 and TRBJ1-5, reads EPEVTQTPSHQVTQMGQEVILRCVPISNHLYFYWYRQILGQKVEFLVSFYNNEISEKSEIFDDQFSVERPDGSNFTLKIRSTKLEDSAMYFCASSLDSTNQPQHFGDGTRLSIL.

The CDR3 nucleotides read TGTGCCAGCAGTTTACCCGGTTCAGATACGCAGTATTTT. This codes for CASSLPGSDTQYF. The rearrangement joins TRBV6-1 to TRBJ2-3; D unclear. V gave up 5 bases and J gave up 4 bases, with 10 bases separating them. This CDR3 is 13 amino acids long. Looked up from germline, CDR1 is MNHNS and CDR2 is SASEGT.

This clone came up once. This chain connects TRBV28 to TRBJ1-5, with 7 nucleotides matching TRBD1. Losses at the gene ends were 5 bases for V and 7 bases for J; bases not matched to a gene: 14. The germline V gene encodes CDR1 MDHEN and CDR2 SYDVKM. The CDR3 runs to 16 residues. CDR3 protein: CASSIPHRGGLQPQHF. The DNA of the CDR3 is TGTGCCAGCAGTATTCCTCACAGGGGCGGGTTGCAGCCCCAGCATTTT.

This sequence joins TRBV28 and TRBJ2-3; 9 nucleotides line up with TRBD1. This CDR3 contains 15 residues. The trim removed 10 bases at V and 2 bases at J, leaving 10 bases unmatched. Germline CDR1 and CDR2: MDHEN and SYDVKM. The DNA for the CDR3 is TGTGCCACACGGGGACAGGGCTCTTTCACAGATACGCAGTATTTT. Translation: CATRGQGSFTDTQYF. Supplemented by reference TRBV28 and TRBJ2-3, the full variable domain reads DVKVTQSSRYLVKRTGEKVFLECVQDMDHENMFWYRQDPGLGLRLIYFSYDVKMKEKGDIPEGYSVSREKKERFSLILESASTNQTSMYLCATRGQGSFTDTQYFGPGTRLTVL.

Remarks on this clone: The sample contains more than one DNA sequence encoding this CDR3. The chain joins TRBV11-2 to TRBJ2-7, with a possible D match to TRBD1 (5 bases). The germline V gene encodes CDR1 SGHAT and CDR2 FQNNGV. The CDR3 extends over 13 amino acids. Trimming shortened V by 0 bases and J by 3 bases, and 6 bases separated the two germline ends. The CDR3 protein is CASSLETVYEQYF. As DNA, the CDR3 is TGTGCCAGCAGCTTAGAGACAGTCTACGAGCAGTACTTC.

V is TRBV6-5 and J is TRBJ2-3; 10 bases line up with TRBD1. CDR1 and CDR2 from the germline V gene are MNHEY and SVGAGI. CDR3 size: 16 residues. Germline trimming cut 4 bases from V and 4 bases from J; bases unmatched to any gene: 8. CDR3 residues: CASSSFGTGVADTQYF. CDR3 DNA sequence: TGTGCCAGCAGTTCTTTCGGGACAGGGGTCGCAGATACGCAGTATTTT.

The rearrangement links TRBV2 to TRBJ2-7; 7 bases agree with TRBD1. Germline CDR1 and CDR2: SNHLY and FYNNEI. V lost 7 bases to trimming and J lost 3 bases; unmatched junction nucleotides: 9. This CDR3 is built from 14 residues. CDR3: CASTLLQGSYEQYF. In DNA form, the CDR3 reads TGTGCCAGCACCCTACTACAGGGGAGCTACGAGCAGTACTTC.

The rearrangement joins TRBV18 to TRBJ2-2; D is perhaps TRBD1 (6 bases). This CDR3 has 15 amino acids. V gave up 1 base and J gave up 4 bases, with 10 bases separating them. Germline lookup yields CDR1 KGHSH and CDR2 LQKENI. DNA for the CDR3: TGTGCCAGCTCACCACTCAGGGGACCCACCGGGGAGCTGTTTTTT. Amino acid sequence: CASSPLRGPTGELFF.

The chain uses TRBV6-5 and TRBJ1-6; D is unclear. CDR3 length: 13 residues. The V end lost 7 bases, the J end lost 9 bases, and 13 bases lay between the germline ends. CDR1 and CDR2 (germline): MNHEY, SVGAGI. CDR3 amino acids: CASKNPEASPLHF. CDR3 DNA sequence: TGTGCCAGCAAGAACCCCGAGGCTTCACCCCTCCACTTT.

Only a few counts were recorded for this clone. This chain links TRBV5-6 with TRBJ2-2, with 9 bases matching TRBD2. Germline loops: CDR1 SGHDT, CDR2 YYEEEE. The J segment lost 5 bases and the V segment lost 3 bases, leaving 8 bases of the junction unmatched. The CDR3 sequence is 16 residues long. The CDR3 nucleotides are TGTGCCAGCAGCTCCCCTGGCGGGAGGGTAACCGGGGAGCTGTTTTTT. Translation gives CASSSPGGRVTGELFF. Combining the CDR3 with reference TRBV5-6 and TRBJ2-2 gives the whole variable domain DAGVTQSPTHLIKTRGQQVTLRCSPKSGHDTVSWYQQALGQGPQFIFQYYEEEERQRGNFPDRFSGHQFPNYSSELNVNALLLGDSALYLCASSSPGGRVTGELFFGEGSRLTVL.

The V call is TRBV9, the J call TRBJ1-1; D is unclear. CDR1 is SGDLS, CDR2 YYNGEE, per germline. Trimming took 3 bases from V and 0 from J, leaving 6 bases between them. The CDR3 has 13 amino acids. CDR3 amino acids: CASSARMNTEAFF. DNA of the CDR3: TGTGCCAGCAGCGCGAGGATGAACACTGAAGCTTTCTTT.

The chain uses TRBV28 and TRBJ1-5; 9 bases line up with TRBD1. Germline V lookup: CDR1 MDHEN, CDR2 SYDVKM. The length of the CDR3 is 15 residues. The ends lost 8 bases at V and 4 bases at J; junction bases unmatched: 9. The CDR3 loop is CASRARDRANQPQHF. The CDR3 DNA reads TGTGCCAGCCGAGCCCGGGACAGGGCGAATCAGCCCCAGCATTTT.

CDR3: CASSIDRAGLGQPQHF. In DNA, the CDR3 is TGTGCCAGTAGTATAGATCGGGCGGGGCTAGGTCAGCCCCAGCATTTT. V is TRBV19 and J is TRBJ1-5, with a possible D match to TRBD1 (5 bases). Per germline, CDR1 LNHDA and CDR2 SQIVND (reference sequence). The CDR3 spans 16 residues. Between the trimmed V and J ends, which lost 0 bases and 6 bases, there was a span of 15 bases.

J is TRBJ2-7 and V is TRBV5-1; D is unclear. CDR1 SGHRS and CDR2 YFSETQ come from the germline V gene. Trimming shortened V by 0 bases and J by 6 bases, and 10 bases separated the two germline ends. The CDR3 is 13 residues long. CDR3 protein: CASSLGSAGEQYF. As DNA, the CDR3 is TGCGCCAGCAGCTTGGGATCCGCCGGCGAGCAGTACTTC. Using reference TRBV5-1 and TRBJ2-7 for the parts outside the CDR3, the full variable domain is KAGVTQTPRYLIKTRGQQVTLSCSPISGHRSVSWYQQTPGQGLQFLFEYFSETQRNKGNFPGRFSGRQFSNSRSEMNVSTLELGDSALYLCASSLGSAGEQYFGPGTRLTVT.

CDR3 protein: CASSYSSAGSYNEQFF. The CDR3 nucleotides read TGTGCCAGCAGTTACTCGTCGGCCGGTTCCTACAATGAGCAGTTCTTC. This rearrangement joins TRBV6-2 or TRBV6-3 to TRBJ2-1, with D unclear. CDR3 length: 16 amino acids. V was shortened by 0 bases and J by 1 base, with 10 bases between the two germline ends. The germline CDR1 and CDR2 sequences are MNHEY and SVGEGT.

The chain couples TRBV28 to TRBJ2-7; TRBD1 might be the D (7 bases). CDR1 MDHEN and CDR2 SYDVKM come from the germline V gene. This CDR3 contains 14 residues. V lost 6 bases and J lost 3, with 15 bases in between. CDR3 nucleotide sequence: TGTGCCAGCAGGCCCGGGGGACAGCACTACGAGCAGTACTTC. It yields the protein CASRPGGQHYEQYF.

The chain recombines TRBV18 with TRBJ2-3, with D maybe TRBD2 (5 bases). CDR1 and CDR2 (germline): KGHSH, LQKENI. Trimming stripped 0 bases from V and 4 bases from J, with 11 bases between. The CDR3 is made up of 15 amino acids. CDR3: CASSPPGMGPDTQYF. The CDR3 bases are TGTGCCAGCTCACCACCCGGGATGGGCCCAGATACGCAGTATTTT. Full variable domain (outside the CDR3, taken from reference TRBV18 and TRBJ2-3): NAGVMQNPRHLVRRRGQEARLRCSPMKGHSHVYWYRQLPEEGLKFMVYLQKENIIDESGMPKERFSAEFPKEGPSILRIQQVVRGDSAAYFCASSPPGMGPDTQYFGPGTRLTVL.

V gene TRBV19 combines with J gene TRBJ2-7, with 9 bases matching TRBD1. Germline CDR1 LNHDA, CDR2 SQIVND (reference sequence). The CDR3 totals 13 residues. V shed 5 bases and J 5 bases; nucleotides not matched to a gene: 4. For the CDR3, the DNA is TGTGCCAGTAGTTCGGGACAGGGAAACGAGCAGTACTTC. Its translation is CASSSGQGNEQYF.

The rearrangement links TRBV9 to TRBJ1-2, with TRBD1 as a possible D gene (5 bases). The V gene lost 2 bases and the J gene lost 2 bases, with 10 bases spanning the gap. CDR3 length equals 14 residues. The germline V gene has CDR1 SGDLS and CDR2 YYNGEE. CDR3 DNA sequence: TGTGCCAGCAGCGTTGGGGACCCCAACTATGGCTACACCTTC. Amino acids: CASSVGDPNYGYTF.

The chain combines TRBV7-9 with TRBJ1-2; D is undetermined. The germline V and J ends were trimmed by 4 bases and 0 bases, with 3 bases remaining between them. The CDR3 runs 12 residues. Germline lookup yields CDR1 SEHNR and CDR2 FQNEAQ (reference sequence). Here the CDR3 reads CASSSTNYGYTF. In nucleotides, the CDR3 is TGTGCCAGCAGCTCCACTAACTATGGCTACACCTTC.

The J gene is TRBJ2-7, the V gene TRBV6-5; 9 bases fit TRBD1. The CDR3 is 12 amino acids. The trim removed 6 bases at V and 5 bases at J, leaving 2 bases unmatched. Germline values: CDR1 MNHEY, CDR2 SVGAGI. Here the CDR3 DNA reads TGTGCCAGCAGGAGGACAGGGGACGAGCAGTACTTC. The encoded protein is CASRRTGDEQYF.

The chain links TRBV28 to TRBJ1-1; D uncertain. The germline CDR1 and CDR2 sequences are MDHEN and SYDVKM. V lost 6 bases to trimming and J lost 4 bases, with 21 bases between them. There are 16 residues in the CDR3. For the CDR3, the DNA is TGTGCCAGCAGCTCGATTTGGGCGGCCGTAGGCACTGAAGCTTTCTTT. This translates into CASSSIWAAVGTEAFF.

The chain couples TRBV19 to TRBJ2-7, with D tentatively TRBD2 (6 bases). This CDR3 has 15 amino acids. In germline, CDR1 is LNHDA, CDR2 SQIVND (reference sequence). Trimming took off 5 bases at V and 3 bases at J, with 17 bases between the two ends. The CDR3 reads CASSGGVPGFYEQYF. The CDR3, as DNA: TGTGCCAGTAGTGGAGGGGTGCCTGGCTTCTACGAGCAGTACTTC.

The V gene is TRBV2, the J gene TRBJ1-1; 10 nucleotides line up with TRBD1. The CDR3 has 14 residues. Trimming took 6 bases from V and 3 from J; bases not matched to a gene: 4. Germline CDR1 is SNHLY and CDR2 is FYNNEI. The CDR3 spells CASRKTGGYTEAFF. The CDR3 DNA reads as TGTGCCAGCAGGAAGACAGGGGGCTACACTGAAGCTTTCTTT.

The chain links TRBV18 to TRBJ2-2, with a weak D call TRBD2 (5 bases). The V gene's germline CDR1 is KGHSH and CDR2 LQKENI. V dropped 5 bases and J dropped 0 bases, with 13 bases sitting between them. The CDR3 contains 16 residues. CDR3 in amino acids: CASSSRAGSNTGELFF. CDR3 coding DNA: TGTGCCAGCTCATCGCGGGCAGGCTCGAACACCGGGGAGCTGTTTTTT.

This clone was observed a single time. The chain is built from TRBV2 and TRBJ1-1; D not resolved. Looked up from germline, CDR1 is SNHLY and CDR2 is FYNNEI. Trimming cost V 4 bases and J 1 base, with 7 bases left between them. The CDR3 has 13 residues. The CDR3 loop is CASSVDSNTEAFF. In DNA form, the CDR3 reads TGTGCCAGCAGTGTCGATTCGAACACTGAAGCTTTCTTT.